A single sample gave rise to the 30 T cell receptor beta chains below, sequenced in a study of T cells after posttransplantation cyclophosphamide. TCRdb's copy holds only in-frame clones and misses some; the assay was immunoSEQ multiplex PCR. The data show about 52,000 clones, about 82% seen once. Sequencing input: PBMCs. The receptors shown here come from a man aged 25 to 45 with a blood cancer, CMV-positive, and with a related stem cell donor.

This clone was picked up one time. This rearrangement joins TRBV19 to TRBJ1-3; 8 bases map to TRBD1. The J segment lost 0 bases and the V segment lost 4 bases, leaving 5 bases of the junction unmatched. This CDR3 spans 16 amino acids. Per germline, CDR1 LNHDA and CDR2 SQIVND (reference sequence). CDR3 region: CASSSGQGRSGNTIYF. CDR3 nucleotides: TGTGCCAGTAGTAGCGGACAGGGCCGCTCTGGAAACACCATATATTTT.

The chain carries TRBV6-6 and TRBJ2-5, with D perhaps TRBD1 (6 bases). V was shortened by 6 bases and J by 6 bases, with 14 bases between the two germline ends. This CDR3 has 13 amino acids. Per germline, CDR1 MNHNY and CDR2 SVGAGI (reference sequence). The CDR3 loop is CASSQGFVKTQYF. CDR3 nucleotides: TGTGCCAGCAGCCAGGGGTTCGTAAAGACCCAGTACTTC.

This clone has a handful of counts. CDR3 sequence: CASGGNRLTSVKLFF. DNA of the CDR3: TGTGCCAGCGGGGGGAACAGACTGACCAGCGTAAAACTGTTTTTT. The V gene is TRBV2, the J gene TRBJ1-4; D may be TRBD1 (5 bases). The CDR3 totals 15 residues. V lost 8 bases and J lost 10, with 23 bases in between. Per the germline V gene, CDR1 is SNHLY and CDR2 is FYNNEI. Using reference TRBV2 and TRBJ1-4 for the parts outside the CDR3, the full variable domain is EPEVTQTPSHQVTQMGQEVILRCVPISNHLYFYWYRQILGQKVEFLVSFYNNEISEKSEIFDDQFSVERPDGSNFTLKIRSTKLEDSAMYFCASGGNRLTSVKLFFGSGTQLSVL.

The J gene is TRBJ1-1, the V gene TRBV5-6; tentatively, D is TRBD1 (6 bases). This CDR3 is built from 15 residues. Germline CDR1 and CDR2: SGHDT and YYEEEE. V lost 4 bases, J lost 7 bases, and 20 bases lay in between. The CDR3 region has the DNA TGTGCCAGCAGCGTACCGGGACACACCGGAGTTGAAGCTTTCTTT. Its translation: CASSVPGHTGVEAFF.

This sequence joins TRBV28 and TRBJ2-1; TRBD1 might be the D (6 bases). This CDR3 spans 22 amino acids. CDR1 MDHEN and CDR2 SYDVKM come from the germline V gene. V shed 3 bases and J shed 0 bases, with 30 bases lying between them. CDR3 loop: CASSFPVNTHGGQPSSYNEQFF. The CDR3 region has the DNA TGTGCCAGCAGTTTCCCGGTAAACACCCACGGCGGACAGCCGAGCTCCTACAATGAGCAGTTCTTC. Looking up the rest from reference TRBV28 and TRBJ2-1 gives the full variable domain: DVKVTQSSRYLVKRTGEKVFLECVQDMDHENMFWYRQDPGLGLRLIYFSYDVKMKEKGDIPEGYSVSREKKERFSLILESASTNQTSMYLCASSFPVNTHGGQPSSYNEQFFGPGTRLTVL.

The chain joins TRBV4-2 to TRBJ2-1, with D tentatively TRBD1 (6 bases). CDR3 length: 16 residues. Per germline, CDR1 LGHNA and CDR2 YNFKEQ. V was pared by 1 base and J by 2 bases, with 12 bases between. CDR3 DNA sequence: TGTGCCAGCAGCCAAGTTGGACAGTATGCCTACAATGAGCAGTTCTTC. It translates to CASSQVGQYAYNEQFF.

The rearrangement joins TRBV1 to TRBJ2-7; the listed D gene, TRBD2, was not tested against the DNA. TRBV1 is labeled a pseudogene. This CDR3 has 12 amino acids. The DNA for the CDR3 is TGCACCAGCAGGCCGGTTAAGGAGGAGCAGTACTTC. Its translation: CTSRPVKEEQYF.

This clone came up once. V usage is TRBV5-8 and J usage is TRBJ2-7; a possible D gene is TRBD2 (6 bases). The CDR3 loop spans 15 amino acids. Germline CDR1 SGHTS, CDR2 YDEGEE. Trimming pared 0 bases from V and 0 bases from J, leaving 10 bases between. The CDR3 is CASSLVGDSSYEQYF. In DNA, the CDR3 is TGTGCCAGCAGCTTGGTGGGGGACTCCTCCTACGAGCAGTACTTC.

The chain recombines TRBV5-1 with TRBJ1-1; maybe TRBD1 (5 bases). The CDR3 has 11 amino acids. The germline gives CDR1 SGHRS, CDR2 YFSETQ. V was cut by 10 bases and J by 1 base, with 8 bases left in between. The CDR3 coding sequence is TGCGCCCCTCAGGGGAACACTGAAGCTTTCTTT. This encodes CAPQGNTEAFF.

This chain connects TRBV5-4 to TRBJ2-1, with 9 bases aligning to TRBD1. Trimming at V came to 3 bases and at J to 3 bases, leaving 7 bases not matched to a gene. CDR1 SGHNT and CDR2 YYREEE come from the germline V gene (reference sequence). CDR3 length equals 16 residues. Here the CDR3 DNA reads TGTGCCAGCAGCTCCGGGACAGGGATTGACTACAATGAGCAGTTCTTC. This gives the protein CASSSGTGIDYNEQFF.

The V and J genes are TRBV30 and TRBJ1-4, with D possibly matching TRBD1 (6 bases). The V and J ends lost 7 bases and 7 bases respectively, with 25 bases between them. The CDR3 sequence is 16 residues long. The germline CDR1 and CDR2 sequences are GTSNPN and SVGIG (reference sequence). The CDR3 here is CASEQGLVSDGEKLFF. The CDR3 DNA reads as TGTGCCTCGGAACAGGGTTTGGTATCTGACGGTGAAAAACTGTTTTTT.

V and J are TRBV5-1 and TRBJ2-5, with D possibly matching TRBD2 (7 bases). The V gene lost 0 bases and the J gene lost 5 bases, with 17 bases spanning the gap. Germline V gene data show CDR1 as SGHRS and CDR2 as YFSETQ. CDR3 length equals 16 residues. The CDR3 region has the DNA TGCGCCAGCAGCTTGGAAGGGGGGAGGGCTTTGGAGACCCAGTACTTC. It specifies CASSLEGGRALETQYF.

The V call is TRBV4-3, the J call TRBJ2-5, with 8 bases lining up with TRBD2. Losses at the gene ends were 0 bases for V and 5 bases for J; bases not matched to a gene: 8. The CDR3 is 16 amino acids. Germline V lookup: CDR1 LGHNA, CDR2 YSLEER. CDR3 protein: CASSQELAVGMETQYF. As DNA, the CDR3 is TGCGCCAGCAGCCAAGAACTAGCGGTGGGGATGGAGACCCAGTACTTC.

The chain combines TRBV7-8 with TRBJ2-7, with TRBD2 identical over 12 bases. Germline lookup yields CDR1 SGHVS and CDR2 FQNEAQ. The CDR3 is 16 residues long. Trimming took 4 bases from V and 3 from J; bases not matched to a gene: 7. This chain's CDR3 is CASSSRTSGNLYEQYF. The CDR3, as DNA: TGTGCCAGCAGCTCTCGGACTAGCGGGAACCTCTACGAGCAGTACTTC.

This clone has just a few counts. The J gene is TRBJ1-1, the V gene TRBV5-5, with D possibly TRBD1 on 6 matching bases. Germline loops: CDR1 SGHKS, CDR2 YYEKEE (reference sequence). Trimming took 4 bases from V and 4 from J, leaving 14 bases between them. The CDR3 runs 14 residues. CDR3 DNA: TGTGCCAGCAGCATACAGGGCCGGGGCACTGAAGCTTTCTTT. Translating gives CASSIQGRGTEAFF.

V gene TRBV9 combines with J gene TRBJ2-2; possibly TRBD2 for D (5 bases). V was pared by 4 bases and J by 5 bases, with 9 bases between. The CDR3 is 13 residues long. In germline, CDR1 is SGDLS, CDR2 YYNGEE. In nucleotides, the CDR3 is TGTGCCAGCAGCAGGACTCCGACCGGGGAGCTGTTTTTT. Translated, it gives CASSRTPTGELFF. Drawing the rest from reference TRBV9 and TRBJ2-2, the complete variable domain is DSGVTQTPKHLITATGQRVTLRCSPRSGDLSVYWYQQSLDQGLQFLIQYYNGEERAKGNILERFSAQQFPDLHSELNLSSLELGDSALYFCASSRTPTGELFFGEGSRLTVL.

This sequence joins TRBV30 and TRBJ1-5, with D maybe TRBD1 (6 bases). V was pared by 2 bases and J by 6 bases, with 11 bases between. The CDR3 loop spans 13 amino acids. Germline V gene lookup returns CDR1 GTSNPN and CDR2 SVGIG (reference sequence). The CDR3 DNA follows: TGTGCCTGGAGTAGGGGGGAGGGTCAGCCCCAGCATTTT. It yields the protein CAWSRGEGQPQHF.

The rearrangement joins TRBV5-6 to TRBJ1-2; D is uncertain. V was pared by 4 bases and J by 9 bases, with 22 bases between. The CDR3 contains 15 residues. Germline lookup yields CDR1 SGHDT and CDR2 YYEEEE. CDR3 loop: CASSTPGRDELSYTF. As DNA, the CDR3 is TGTGCCAGCAGCACGCCGGGTCGGGATGAGTTAAGCTACACCTTC.

The V call is TRBV6-1, the J call TRBJ2-1; the D is unclear. Trimming stripped 0 bases from V and 5 bases from J, with 11 bases between. The CDR3 is made up of 15 amino acids. Germline assignment: CDR1 MNHNS and CDR2 SASEGT. CDR3 in amino acids: CASSEAPSANNEQFF. The CDR3 DNA is TGTGCCAGCAGTGAAGCCCCATCCGCGAACAATGAGCAGTTCTTC.

V gene TRBV28 combines with J gene TRBJ2-7; D gene unclear. V was pared by 4 bases and J by 3 bases, with 13 bases between. The CDR3 totals 14 residues. Per the germline V gene, CDR1 is MDHEN and CDR2 is SYDVKM. The CDR3 DNA is TGTGCCAGCAGTTACGTCGGGTCGGGCTACGAGCAGTACTTC. It translates to CASSYVGSGYEQYF.

The J gene is TRBJ1-2, the V gene TRBV18; 9 nucleotides line up with TRBD1. The CDR3 runs 15 residues. Trimming took 6 bases from V and 9 from J; bases not matched to a gene: 14. Germline lookup yields CDR1 KGHSH and CDR2 LQKENI. DNA of the CDR3: TGTGCCAGCTCCCCCTCCGGAGGACAGGGGTCGAGCTACACCTTC. Translated: CASSPSGGQGSSYTF.

This sequence joins TRBV7-3 and TRBJ2-3, with 10 bases fitting TRBD2. From germline, CDR1 is SGHTA and CDR2 FQGTGA. V gave up 4 bases and J gave up 5 bases; unmatched junction bases: 3. The CDR3 is 14 residues long. CDR3 amino acids: CASSSSGSLDTQYF. The CDR3 DNA is TGTGCCAGCAGCTCTAGCGGGAGTCTAGATACGCAGTATTTT.

The V gene is TRBV30, the J gene TRBJ1-1; 8 positions agree with TRBD1. The CDR3 has 13 residues. The junction had 8 bases not matched to a gene; V was cut back by 5 bases and J by 6 bases. Germline assignment: CDR1 GTSNPN and CDR2 SVGIG (reference sequence). DNA of the CDR3: TGTGCCTGGGAGACAGGGGTGGACTCTGAAGCTTTCTTT. Protein product: CAWETGVDSEAFF. The full variable domain, with the rest looked up from reference TRBV30 and TRBJ1-1, is SQTIHQWPATLVQPVGSPLSLECTVEGTSNPNLYWYRQAAGRGLQLLFYSVGIGQISSEVPQNLSASRPQDRQFILSSKKLLLSDSGFYLCAWETGVDSEAFFGQGTRLTVV.

This chain connects TRBV28 to TRBJ1-1; 11 bases fit TRBD1. This CDR3 comprises 15 residues. Per germline, CDR1 MDHEN and CDR2 SYDVKM. With V trimmed by 2 bases and J by 5 bases, 4 bases remained unmatched. The CDR3 protein is CASSLPGQGETEAFF. In DNA form, the CDR3 reads TGTGCCAGCAGTTTACCGGGACAGGGGGAAACTGAAGCTTTCTTT.

The chain employs TRBV19 and TRBJ2-2, with 9 bases lining up with TRBD1. Germline trimming cut 11 bases from V and 1 base from J; bases unmatched to any gene: 11. Germline V CDR1 and CDR2: LNHDA, SQIVND (reference sequence). CDR3 length equals 16 residues. The CDR3 is CAARRQGGRNTGELFF. The CDR3, as DNA: TGTGCCGCGAGACGACAGGGGGGGAGGAACACCGGGGAGCTGTTTTTT.

In this sample, this clone turned up a few times. The chain combines TRBV6-4 with TRBJ2-2, with D maybe TRBD2 (6 bases). Trimming took off 3 bases at V and 1 base at J, with 9 bases between the two ends. This CDR3 region has 15 residues. Germline V gene lookup returns CDR1 MRHNA and CDR2 SNTAGT. CDR3 in amino acids: CASSEFGGNTGELFF. DNA of the CDR3: TGTGCCAGCAGTGAATTCGGGGGGAACACCGGGGAGCTGTTTTTT.

V gene TRBV7-8 combines with J gene TRBJ2-7; no reliable D call. V dropped 1 base and J dropped 0 bases, with 10 bases sitting between them. The CDR3 totals 15 residues. Germline V CDR1 and CDR2: SGHVS, FQNEAQ. The CDR3 DNA sequence: TGTGCCAGCAGCTTAGTGGCGGTTAGCTCCTACGAGCAGTACTTC. It encodes CASSLVAVSSYEQYF.

V gene TRBV6-6 combines with J gene TRBJ2-7; tentative D call: TRBD2 (6 bases). The V and J ends lost 4 bases and 2 bases respectively, with 9 bases between them. This CDR3 has 13 amino acids. The germline gives CDR1 MNHNY, CDR2 SVGAGI (reference sequence). CDR3 sequence: CASSWDSTYEQYF. The CDR3 coding sequence is TGTGCCAGCAGTTGGGACTCCACCTACGAGCAGTACTTC.

This clone was observed a single time. The chain has TRBV19 and TRBJ2-1, with D tentatively TRBD1 (8 bases). Germline values: CDR1 LNHDA, CDR2 SQIVND (reference sequence). Trimming took off 5 bases at V and 7 bases at J, with 15 bases between the two ends. This CDR3 region has 14 residues. The CDR3 bases are TGTGCCAGTAGTTTTACAGGGGGAGGGAATGAGCAGTTCTTC. It translates to CASSFTGGGNEQFF.

This chain uses TRBV7-8 with TRBJ2-5; D is perhaps TRBD1 (5 bases). V dropped 7 bases and J dropped 7 bases, with 13 bases sitting between them. CDR1 and CDR2 (germline): SGHVS, FQNEAQ. The CDR3 is made up of 12 amino acids. This CDR3 reads CASTDSSGTQYF. The CDR3 DNA sequence: TGTGCCAGCACCGACAGTTCGGGGACCCAGTACTTC.